The entry that follows covers one T cell receptor beta chain sequence. Its antigen is as yet unknown. This CDR3 comprises 16 residues. Germline V gene sequence: CDR1 SGHVS, CDR2 FNYEAQ. The J segment lost 0 bases and the V segment lost 6 bases, leaving 9 bases of the junction unmatched. The PCR ran on 60 Vbeta and 13 Jbeta primers. Sequencing used immunoSEQ multiplex PCR; TCRdb keeps in-frame clones, though not all of them. The top ten clones hold around 3.6% of a sample with 95,000 to 150,000 clones, 60% to 85% of them seen once. This sample was included in a study of cytomegalovirus exposure and HLA in healthy donors. Study background: Most donors, roughly 82% of a few hundred genotyped, fell in the Caucasian-associated ancestry cluster. The study, taken as a whole, reports: TCR beta sequences reportedly predicted the HLA-A and HLA-B alleles of most subjects accurately.

The sequenced material came from PBMCs. The sequence derives from a man aged 30 to 39 in good health and CMV-seronegative. The chain links TRBV7-6 to TRBJ2-3; 7 bases map to TRBD2. The CDR3 here is CASSRTGTTSTDTQYF. In DNA form, the CDR3 reads TGTGCCAGCAGTCGCACCGGGACTACTAGCACAGATACGCAGTATTTT.